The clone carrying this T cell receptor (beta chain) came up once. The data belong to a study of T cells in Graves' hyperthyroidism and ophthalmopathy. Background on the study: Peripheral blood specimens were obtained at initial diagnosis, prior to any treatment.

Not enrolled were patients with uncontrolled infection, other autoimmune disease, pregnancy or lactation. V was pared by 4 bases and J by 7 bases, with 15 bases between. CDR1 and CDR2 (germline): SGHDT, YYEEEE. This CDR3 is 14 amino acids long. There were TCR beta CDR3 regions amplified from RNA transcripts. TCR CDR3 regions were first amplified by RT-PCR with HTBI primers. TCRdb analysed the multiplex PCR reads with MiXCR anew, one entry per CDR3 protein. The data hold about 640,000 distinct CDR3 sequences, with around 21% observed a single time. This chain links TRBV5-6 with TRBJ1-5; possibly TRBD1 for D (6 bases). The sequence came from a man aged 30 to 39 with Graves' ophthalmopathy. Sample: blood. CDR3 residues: CASSTQGPRQPQHF. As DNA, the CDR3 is TGTGCCAGCAGCACACAGGGTCCAAGGCAGCCCCAGCATTTT.